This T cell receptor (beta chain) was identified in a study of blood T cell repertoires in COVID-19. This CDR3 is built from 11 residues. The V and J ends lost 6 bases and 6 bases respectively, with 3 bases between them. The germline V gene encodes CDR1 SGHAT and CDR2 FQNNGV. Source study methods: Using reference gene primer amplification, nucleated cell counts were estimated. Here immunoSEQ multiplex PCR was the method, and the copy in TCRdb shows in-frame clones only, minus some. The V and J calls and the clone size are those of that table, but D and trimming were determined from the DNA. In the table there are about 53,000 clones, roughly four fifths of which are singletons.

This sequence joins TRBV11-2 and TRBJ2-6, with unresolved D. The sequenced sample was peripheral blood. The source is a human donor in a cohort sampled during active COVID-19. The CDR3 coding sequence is TGTGCCAGCAGTCTGGCCAACGTCCTGACTTTC. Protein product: CASSLANVLTF. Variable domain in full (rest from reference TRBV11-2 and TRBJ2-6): EAGVAQSPRYKIIEKRQSVAFWCNPISGHATLYWYQQILGQGPKLLIQFQNNGVVDDSQLPKDRFSAERLKGVDSTLKIQPAKLEDSAVYLCASSLANVLTFGAGSRLTVL.